This T cell receptor beta chain was profiled in a study of T cell changes during pregnancy in multiple sclerosis. Germline V gene lookup returns CDR1 LNHDA and CDR2 SQIVND (reference sequence). The CDR3 contains 14 residues. Trimming took 4 bases from V and 1 from J; bases not matched to a gene: 3. The protocol was immunoSEQ multiplex PCR, while the TCRdb copy is restricted to in-frame clones and leaves out a portion. This sample carries tens of thousands of clones, 85% to 95% of them seen once, and the ten largest clones take 0.21%. This receptor was identified in a female donor with multiple sclerosis, enrolled in a pregnancy study. The specimen comprised CD4+ T cells from peripheral blood mononuclear cells, sampled before pregnancy. This chain joins TRBV19 and TRBJ1-2; 7 bases map to TRBD1. CDR3 residues: CASSTRQGNYGYTF. The CDR3, as DNA: TGTGCCAGTAGTACCCGACAGGGTAACTATGGCTACACCTTC.